This T cell receptor (beta chain) was obtained from a study of monozygotic twins with inflammatory bowel disease. TCRdb re-called the 5' RACE reads and shows each CDR3 protein once, DNA omitted. This sample contains fewer than 110,000 distinct CDR3 sequences. CDR1 and CDR2 (germline): SGHRS, YFSETQ. This CDR3 region has 15 residues. The J gene is TRBJ1-2, the V gene TRBV5-1. Sequencing was done on a sample of blood. This sequence was found in a human donor with ulcerative colitis or Crohn's disease, or a healthy co-twin of an affected twin (not recorded which). CDR3 in amino acids: CASSMGIRNNYGYTF.